This entry features one T cell receptor beta chain sequence. This CDR3 spans 16 amino acids. The germline V gene has CDR1 PRHDT and CDR2 FYEKMQ (reference sequence). With 5 bases clipped from V and 4 bases from J, the junction kept 11 bases outside the gene matches. Original analysis: It was from reference gene primer amplification that nucleated cell counts were estimated. Clones were read by immunoSEQ multiplex PCR, and TCRdb kept only the in-frame ones, dropping some. V and J calls and clone size are those listed in that table; D and trimming were worked out from the DNA. The sample contains approximately 430,000 clones, about nine tenths of which appear only once. This sample was taken from a study of blood T cell repertoires in COVID-19. As for the study in general: The samples span acute and convalescent COVID-19 from the United States, Italy and Spain.

The TCR comes from a woman aged 30 to 39 with active or convalescent COVID-19. The sequenced sample consisted of peripheral blood. The chain has TRBV13 and TRBJ2-3; TRBD2 agrees at 8 bases. CDR3 bases: TGTGCCAGCAGCGCCGGGGGGGGACGGACCCCAGATACGCAGTATTTT. Translated: CASSAGGGRTPDTQYF. Based on the CDR3 plus reference TRBV13 and TRBJ2-3, the full variable domain is AAGVIQSPRHLIKEKRETATLKCYPIPRHDTVYWYQQGPGQDPQFLISFYEKMQSDKGSIPDRFSAQQFSDYHSELNMSSLELGDSALYFCASSAGGGRTPDTQYFGPGTRLTVL.